This T cell receptor beta chain was observed in a study of technical replicates of blood from a few donors. The table came from immunoSEQ multiplex PCR; TCRdb's copy has only in-frame clones and leaves some out. This table has 60,000 to 65,000 clones, more than 75% appearing once. Trimming removed 4 bases at V and 1 base at J, with 4 bases between. CDR1 is LNHDA and CDR2 is SQIVND in the germline V gene (reference sequence). The CDR3 totals 12 residues. The receptor's source is a human donor in good health. Some clones in this sample may be carry-over from other donors' samples. V gene TRBV19 combines with J gene TRBJ1-1; D ambiguous. Sequencing was carried out using PBMCs. The CDR3 protein is CASSTRNTEAFF. CDR3 in DNA: TGTGCCAGTAGTACCCGGAACACTGAAGCTTTCTTT.